Listed below are T cell receptor beta chains from one sample, sequenced in a study of cytomegalovirus exposure and HLA in healthy donors. TCRdb's copy holds only in-frame clones and misses some; the assay was immunoSEQ multiplex PCR. This table holds 130,000 or so clones, approximately 90% found once. Sample: PBMCs. The receptors come from a woman between 18 and 29 years old in good health and CMV-seronegative. CDR3s include the opening cysteine and the closing phenylalanine or tryptophan. A D gene is named only where the DNA matches it firmly. Clone size is not always given. Where it is, it says once, few, many or a class for expanded clones.

j_call	d_call	v_call	clone_size	cdr3_nt	cdr3_aa
TRBJ2-7	NA	TRBV14	NA	TGTGCCAGCAGCCACAGACTTTCGATTTACGAGCAGTACTTC	CASSHRLSIYEQYF
TRBJ1-5	TRBD1	TRBV5-8	NA	TGTGCCAGCAGCTTGGGACAGGGGTCATCGGGCAATCAGCCCCAGCATTTT	CASSLGQGSSGNQPQHF
TRBJ2-3	NA	TRBV14	NA	TGTGCCAGCAGCCAAGTACAGGATACGCAGTATTTT	CASSQVQDTQYF
TRBJ2-3	TRBD2	TRBV7-8	once	TGTGCCAGCAGCCCGTGGACTAGCGGCCGCACAGATACGCAGTATTTT	CASSPWTSGRTDTQYF
TRBJ2-1	TRBD2	TRBV28	NA	TGTGCCAGCAGTTACAGACTAGCGGTCTACAATGAGCAGTTCTTC	CASSYRLAVYNEQFF
TRBJ1-5	NA	TRBV28	NA	TGTGCCAGCAAACAGGGTGTAGGCAATCAGCCCCAGCATTTT	CASKQGVGNQPQHF
TRBJ2-7	NA	TRBV2	once	TGTGCCAGCAGTGAAAGACTCCCAGAGGCGGACGAGCAGTACTTC	CASSERLPEADEQYF
TRBJ2-1	NA	TRBV5-1	NA	TGCGCCAGCAGCGGGACCCGGGAGTCCTATGAGCAGTTCTTC	CASSGTRESYEQFF
TRBJ2-2	TRBD1	TRBV2	NA	TGTGCCAGCAGGGCTCCCCAGGGGGCGAAGGACACCGGGGAGCTGTTTTTT	CASRAPQGAKDTGELFF
TRBJ1-5	NA	TRBV6-6	NA	TGTGCCAGCAGTTACTCTGAGGGAGCTCGCAATCAGCCCCAGCATTTT	CASSYSEGARNQPQHF
TRBJ2-1	NA	TRBV9	NA	TGTGCCAGCAGTGCCCAGGGTCGCTACAATGAGCAGTTCTTC	CASSAQGRYNEQFF
TRBJ1-2	NA	TRBV27	few	TGTGCCAGCAGTTTAGACAGCCTCTATGGCTACACCTTC	CASSLDSLYGYTF
TRBJ1-1	NA	TRBV28	NA	TGTGCCAGCAGTGGGGGCCTGACAGCGAACACTGAAGCTTTCTTT	CASSGGLTANTEAFF
TRBJ1-5	NA	TRBV19	NA	TGTGCCAGTAGTATAGACAGGGGAGGCAATCAGCCCCAGCATTTT	CASSIDRGGNQPQHF
TRBJ2-2	TRBD1	TRBV5-1	NA	TGCGCCAGCGGACCGGGACAGGGGGGAACCGGGGAGCTGTTTTTT	CASGPGQGGTGELFF
TRBJ2-3	TRBD2	TRBV7-8	once	TGTGCCAGCAGCTTAGGCGGGGGGCCCCAGTATTTT	CASSLGGGPQYF
TRBJ1-5	TRBD1	TRBV28	NA	TGTGCCAGCAGCCCACGACTCCTCCGGGACAGTTCTTATAGCAATCAGCCCCAGCATTTT	CASSPRLLRDSSYSNQPQHF
TRBJ1-2	NA	TRBV7-2	NA	TGTGCCAGCAGCTTAGAGTGGGGGCCCTCTGGCTACACCTTC	CASSLEWGPSGYTF
TRBJ2-1	TRBD2	TRBV4-3	NA	TGCGCCAGCAGCCAAGAGGACCTAGCGGGGCTCTCCTACAATGAGCAGTTCTTC	CASSQEDLAGLSYNEQFF
TRBJ2-2	TRBD1	TRBV28	NA	TGTGCCAGCGCCCCCCGGACAGGTGGTACCGGGGAGCTGTTTTTT	CASAPRTGGTGELFF
TRBJ1-5	NA	TRBV11-3	NA	TGTGCCAGCAGCCCAGGGTCCAACCAAATAAATCAGCCCCAGCATTTT	CASSPGSNQINQPQHF
TRBJ1-2	TRBD1	TRBV6-6	NA	TGTGCCACCGAGGCGACGACAGGGGGCTATGGCTACACCTTC	CATEATTGGYGYTF
TRBJ2-3	NA	TRBV6-4	NA	TGTGCCAGCAGTGACTCCCCTCCGCCCAGGGCTGATACGCAGTATTTT	CASSDSPPPRADTQYF
TRBJ2-7	TRBD2	TRBV28	NA	TGTGCCAGCAGTTTAATTAGACTAGCGGGGGCTCACGAGCAGTACTTC	CASSLIRLAGAHEQYF
TRBJ2-2	TRBD1	TRBV7-7	few	TGTGCCAGCGGCGGACAGGGCTTTGCCGGGGAGCTGTTTTTT	CASGGQGFAGELFF
TRBJ1-1	NA	TRBV19	NA	TGTGCCAGTAGAGGAGGAATGAACACTGAAGCTTTCTTT	CASRGGMNTEAFF
TRBJ2-5	TRBD1	TRBV13	NA	TGTGCCAGCAGAGTGGACAGGGGCCCCTCAGAGACCCAGTACTTC	CASRVDRGPSETQYF
TRBJ2-7	TRBD2	TRBV27	NA	TGTGCCAGCAGTCCGTGGAGCGGGGGATCGTACGAGCAGTACTTC	CASSPWSGGSYEQYF
TRBJ2-1	NA	TRBV7-8	once	TGTGCCAGCAGCTTAGCGCTAGCCCGCAATTGGTACAATGAGCAGTTCTTC	CASSLALARNWYNEQFF
TRBJ2-7	TRBD1	TRBV19	NA	TGTGCCAGTAGTTACAGGGGTCGCGATGGGGAGCAGTACTTC	CASSYRGRDGEQYF
TRBJ2-1	NA	TRBV9	once	TGTGCCAGCAGCGTAGTATCTAGAAGGGAGCAGTTCTTC	CASSVVSRREQFF
TRBJ1-5	NA	TRBV14	NA	TGTGCCAGCAGCCAAGGGTCAGGGGGCAATCAGCCCCAGCATTTT	CASSQGSGGNQPQHF
TRBJ2-2	TRBD2	TRBV9	NA	TGTGCCAGCAGCAAACGCGGGGGGACGAACACCGGGGAGCTGTTTTTT	CASSKRGGTNTGELFF
TRBJ2-1	TRBD2	TRBV15	NA	TGTGCCACCGACGGGGCAGGGGGACTAGCGGGATCAGTGGCGCAGTTCTTC	CATDGAGGLAGSVAQFF
TRBJ2-1	TRBD1	TRBV5-1	NA	TGCGCCAGCAGCCCGGCCGACAGGGCCTACAATGAGCAGTTCTTC	CASSPADRAYNEQFF
TRBJ2-1	NA	TRBV25-1	NA	TGTGCCAGCAGTGAATGGGATGGGGGGGGCCTATACAATGAGCAGTTCTTC	CASSEWDGGGLYNEQFF
TRBJ1-1	TRBD1	TRBV7-2	NA	TGTGCCAGCAGCTTAGACAGGGGGAACACTGAAGCTTTCTTT	CASSLDRGNTEAFF
TRBJ2-7	TRBD1	TRBV9	NA	TGTGCCAGCAGCGTAGGACAGGGGGGCTACGAGCAGTACTTC	CASSVGQGGYEQYF
TRBJ1-1	NA	TRBV5-4	NA	TGTGCCAGCAGCTTTCTGGGCAGAAAAAACACTGAAGCTTTCTTT	CASSFLGRKNTEAFF
TRBJ2-7	TRBD2	TRBV11-3	NA	TGTGCCAGCAGCTCAGTTCGGACTAGCGGGAGGGCCCTCGAGCAGTACTTC	CASSSVRTSGRALEQYF
TRBJ2-2	TRBD2	TRBV7-8	once	TGTGCCAGCATAACCGGGACTACCGCCGGGGAGCTGTTTTTT	CASITGTTAGELFF
TRBJ2-7	TRBD1	TRBV19	NA	TGTGCCAGTGCTTATAGCGACAGGGGAACCTACGAGCAGTACTTC	CASAYSDRGTYEQYF
TRBJ2-7	NA	TRBV11-3	NA	TGTGCCAGCAGCTTAGATCTGAGGGGGTCCTCCTACGAGCAGTACTTC	CASSLDLRGSSYEQYF
TRBJ2-7	NA	TRBV30	once	TGTGCCTGGAGTGTCCCGGGGGGCGACGAGCAGTACTTC	CAWSVPGGDEQYF
TRBJ1-2	NA	TRBV7-9	NA	TGTGCCAGCAGCTTAGCAACGGGAGGCTACACCTTC	CASSLATGGYTF
TRBJ1-6	NA	TRBV5-1	NA	TGCGCCAGCAGCTTGGCCGACGGGCGGGTTAATTCACCCCTCCACTTT	CASSLADGRVNSPLHF
TRBJ1-5	NA	TRBV4-1	NA	TGCGCCAGCAGCCAAGACCCCGGGACATATCAGCCCCAGCATTTT	CASSQDPGTYQPQHF
TRBJ2-3	TRBD2	TRBV7-8	NA	TGTGCCGTTGGGCGGGAGGGTCGTACAGATACGCAGTATTTT	CAVGREGRTDTQYF
TRBJ2-1	NA	TRBV19	NA	TGTGCCAGTAGTGCCGGGAGCTCCTACAATGAGCAGTTCTTC	CASSAGSSYNEQFF
TRBJ1-2	NA	TRBV4-1	NA	TGCGCCAGCAGCCAAGACCAGGGTGTTTCAGGGGTTACGGCTAACTATGGCTACACCTTC	CASSQDQGVSGVTANYGYTF
TRBJ2-5	TRBD2	TRBV15	NA	TGTGCCACCAGCAGAGGGACTAGCGGGCGGGAGACCCAGTACTTC	CATSRGTSGRETQYF
TRBJ2-1	TRBD2	TRBV11-3	NA	TGTGCCAGCAGCTTAGATTCAGGAGCGGGAGGGAAGGAGCAGTTCTTC	CASSLDSGAGGKEQFF
TRBJ2-1	TRBD2	TRBV19	NA	TGTGCCAGTAGTATATTGCGTGGGACTAGCGGTTACAATGAGCAGTTCTTC	CASSILRGTSGYNEQFF